Listed here are 12 T cell receptor beta chains from one sample, sequenced in a study of T cells in Graves' hyperthyroidism and ophthalmopathy. There were TCR beta CDR3 regions amplified from RNA transcripts. The study used the HTBI primer set for a first-round RT-PCR of the TCR CDR3. Each CDR3 protein is one row after TCRdb ran MiXCR on the multiplex PCR reads. This sample has approximately 430,000 distinct CDR3 sequences; around 14% occur once, and the top ten carry around 14%. Sample: blood. Receptors were obtained from a young woman with Graves' hyperthyroidism.

This chain joins TRBV4-1 and TRBJ2-3; 14 bases fit TRBD2. Trimming at V came to 2 bases and at J to 0 bases, leaving 10 bases not matched to a gene. The CDR3 spans 20 residues. Germline assignment: CDR1 MGHRA and CDR2 YSYEKL. In DNA, the CDR3 is TGCGCCAGCAGCCAAAAAGGGACTAGCGGGGGTACGATAAGCACAGATACGCAGTATTTT. It translates to CASSQKGTSGGTISTDTQYF.

This clonotype occurred many times. The J gene is TRBJ2-3, the V gene TRBV2; 10 bases match TRBD2. CDR3 length: 14 residues. V lost 8 bases and J lost 5; bases outside the gene matches: 7. The V gene's germline CDR1 is SNHLY and CDR2 FYNNEI. The CDR3 loop is CASDSGLAVDTQYF. The CDR3 DNA sequence: TGTGCCAGCGATTCCGGACTAGCGGTAGATACGCAGTATTTT.

This clonotype was seen many times. The chain uses TRBV7-2 and TRBJ2-5; 9 bases are shared with TRBD2. Trimming cost V 5 bases and J 4 bases; bases outside gene matches: 8. The length of the CDR3 is 15 residues. Germline CDR1 is SGHTA and CDR2 is FQGNSA. This chain's CDR3 is CASSQGLAVLETQYF. DNA for the CDR3: TGTGCCAGCAGCCAGGGACTAGCAGTCTTAGAGACCCAGTACTTC.

This clonotype turned up a few times. This chain uses TRBV5-5 with TRBJ1-5, with D tentatively TRBD1 (6 bases). The CDR3 loop spans 16 amino acids. Per the germline V gene, CDR1 is SGHKS and CDR2 is YYEKEE (reference sequence). V lost 4 bases to trimming and J lost 1 base, with 15 bases between them. CDR3 residues: CASSPGEGGSNQPQHF. Written as DNA, the CDR3 is TGTGCCAGCAGCCCCGGTGAGGGGGGGAGCAATCAGCCCCAGCATTTT.

This clonotype was detected ten times or more. The rearrangement uses TRBV27 and TRBJ2-5; 9 bases are a match to TRBD2. Germline V gene sequence: CDR1 MNHEY, CDR2 SMNVEV (reference sequence). The CDR3 is made up of 17 amino acids. V shed 5 bases and J 2 bases; nucleotides not matched to a gene: 12. The CDR3 DNA is TGTGCCAGCAGTCCAGTCCGACTAGCGGAGGTACAAGAGACCCAGTACTTC. The encoded protein is CASSPVRLAEVQETQYF.

This clonotype was counted at least ten times. The rearrangement joins TRBV10-2 to TRBJ1-1, with D unresolved. Between the trimmed V and J ends, which lost 3 bases and 0 bases, there was a span of 11 bases. Germline V CDR1 and CDR2: WSHSY, SAAADI. The CDR3 is 15 amino acids. The CDR3 region is CASSDRPAMNTEAFF. The CDR3 coding sequence is TGCGCCAGCAGTGACAGGCCAGCTATGAACACTGAAGCTTTCTTT.

This clonotype was seen more than once but under ten times. V is TRBV9 and J is TRBJ2-1; 7 nucleotides align to TRBD2. The CDR3 runs 15 residues. Trimming at V came to 4 bases and at J to 0 bases, leaving 4 bases not matched to a gene. CDR1 is SGDLS and CDR2 is YYNGEE in the germline V gene. The CDR3 protein is CASSPSGTSYNEQFF. The CDR3 coding sequence is TGTGCCAGCAGCCCCAGCGGGACCTCCTACAATGAGCAGTTCTTC. The variable domain in full, with the rest retrieved from reference TRBV9 and TRBJ2-1, is DSGVTQTPKHLITATGQRVTLRCSPRSGDLSVYWYQQSLDQGLQFLIQYYNGEERAKGNILERFSAQQFPDLHSELNLSSLELGDSALYFCASSPSGTSYNEQFFGPGTRLTVL.

This clonotype appeared a few times. This chain's CDR3 is CSVEWVKRFSYNEQFF. CDR3 DNA sequence: TGCAGCGTTGAATGGGTCAAGCGGTTCTCCTACAATGAGCAGTTCTTC. The chain links TRBV29-1 to TRBJ2-1, with D maybe TRBD2 (5 bases). Trimming took off 2 bases at V and 0 bases at J, with 14 bases between the two ends. This CDR3 is 16 amino acids long. CDR1 SQVTM and CDR2 ANQGSEA come from the germline V gene.

In its sample, this clonotype was seen many times. This rearrangement joins TRBV5-1 to TRBJ2-1; weak D call: TRBD2 (6 bases). From germline, CDR1 is SGHRS and CDR2 YFSETQ. Between the trimmed V and J ends, which lost 7 bases and 5 bases, there was a span of 19 bases. The CDR3 loop spans 15 amino acids. The CDR3 region is CASGGGLSPDNEQFF. CDR3 sequence (DNA): TGCGCCAGCGGTGGGGGACTTTCCCCCGACAATGAGCAGTTCTTC. Based on the CDR3 plus reference TRBV5-1 and TRBJ2-1, the full variable domain is KAGVTQTPRYLIKTRGQQVTLSCSPISGHRSVSWYQQTPGQGLQFLFEYFSETQRNKGNFPGRFSGRQFSNSRSEMNVSTLELGDSALYLCASGGGLSPDNEQFFGPGTRLTVL.

This clonotype came up many times. The chain joins TRBV2 to TRBJ1-5; 7 bases agree with TRBD1. CDR1 SNHLY and CDR2 FYNNEI come from the germline V gene. V trimming: 6 bases; J trimming: 6 bases; junction bases outside the gene matches: 11. There are 15 residues in the CDR3. The CDR3, as DNA: TGTGCCAGCAGACGTCGACAGGGTATGGGTCAGCCCCAGCATTTT. The encoded protein is CASRRRQGMGQPQHF.

This sequence joins TRBV24-1 and TRBJ2-3, with D possibly matching TRBD2 (5 bases). The CDR3 sequence is 14 residues long. Germline V gene sequence: CDR1 KGHDR, CDR2 SFDVKD. Trimming left V 2 bases short and J 0 bases short, with 5 bases between. This chain's CDR3 is CATSDSGSTDTQYF. CDR3 DNA sequence: TGTGCCACCAGTGATTCGGGGAGCACAGATACGCAGTATTTT.

This clonotype was found many times. The chain carries TRBV7-8 and TRBJ2-5; weak D call: TRBD2 (6 bases). This CDR3 is built from 15 residues. Germline CDR1 reads SGHVS; CDR2 reads FQNEAQ. The V and J ends lost 3 bases and 2 bases respectively, with 13 bases between them. For the CDR3, the DNA is TGTGCCAGCAGCTTCGCGGGAAGCTTACAAGAGACCCAGTACTTC. As protein: CASSFAGSLQETQYF.